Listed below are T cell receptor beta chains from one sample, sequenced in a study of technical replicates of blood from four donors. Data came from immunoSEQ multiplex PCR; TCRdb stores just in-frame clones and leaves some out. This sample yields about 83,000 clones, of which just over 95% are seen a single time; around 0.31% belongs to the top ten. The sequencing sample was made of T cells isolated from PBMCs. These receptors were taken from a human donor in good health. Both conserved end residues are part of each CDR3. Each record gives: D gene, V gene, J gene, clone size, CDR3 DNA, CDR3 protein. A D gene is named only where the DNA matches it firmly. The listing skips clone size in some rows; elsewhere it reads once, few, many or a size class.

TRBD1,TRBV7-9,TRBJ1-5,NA,TGTGCCAGCAGCGCCGGGACAGGGTGGAATCAGCCCCAGCATTTT,CASSAGTGWNQPQHF
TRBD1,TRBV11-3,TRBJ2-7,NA,TGTGCCAGCAGCTTAGGCGCAGGGGGCGCCTACGAGCAGTACTTC,CASSLGAGGAYEQYF
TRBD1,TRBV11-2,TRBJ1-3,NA,TGTGCCAGCAGCTTCGGGACAGCCAACACCATATATTTT,CASSFGTANTIYF
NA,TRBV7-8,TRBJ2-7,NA,TGTGCCAGCAGCGCTAACACAGATGCCCGTGTGAGCTACGAGCAGTACTTC,CASSANTDARVSYEQYF
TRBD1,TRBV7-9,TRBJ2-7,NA,TGTGCCAGCAGCTCACCCGGGACAGGGGTCTCGCTGGGCTCCTACGAGCAGTACTTC,CASSSPGTGVSLGSYEQYF
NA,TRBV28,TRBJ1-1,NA,TGTGCCAGCGGACTGTACACTGAAGCTTTCTTT,CASGLYTEAFF
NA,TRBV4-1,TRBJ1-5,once,TGCGCCAGCAGCCAAGAGCAGGGGAATCAGCCCCAGCATTTT,CASSQEQGNQPQHF
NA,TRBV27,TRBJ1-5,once,TGTGCCAGCAGTTTATCGGGAGATGAGATTTTATATAGCAATCAGCCCCAGCATTTT,CASSLSGDEILYSNQPQHF
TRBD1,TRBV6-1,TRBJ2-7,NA,TGTGCCAGCGCAGACAGGGGAGTCGACGAGCAGTACTTC,CASADRGVDEQYF
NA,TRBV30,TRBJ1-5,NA,TGTGCCTGGAGTATAAGGGGGTATAGCAATCAGCCCCAGCATTTT,CAWSIRGYSNQPQHF
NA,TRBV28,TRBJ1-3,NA,TGTGCCAGCAGTTTTTACATCTCTGGAAACACCATATATTTT,CASSFYISGNTIYF
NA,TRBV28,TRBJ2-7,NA,TGTGCCAGCGCCGAGAGCTCCTACGAGCAGTACTTC,CASAESSYEQYF
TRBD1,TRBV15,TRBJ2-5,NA,TGTGCCACGAGGGGGCGCGGACAAGAGACCCAGTACTTC,CATRGRGQETQYF
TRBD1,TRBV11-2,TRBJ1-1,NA,TGTGCCAGCAGCCCGAGACAGGGATTGAACACTGAAGCTTTCTTT,CASSPRQGLNTEAFF
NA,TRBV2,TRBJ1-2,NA,TGTGCCAGCAGTCAATCTAACTATGGCTACACCTTC,CASSQSNYGYTF
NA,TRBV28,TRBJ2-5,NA,TGTGCCAGCAGTTACGGGGGTCTAGAGACCCAGTACTTC,CASSYGGLETQYF
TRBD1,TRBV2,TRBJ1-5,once,TGTGCCAGCAGGGTTGACAGGGTGGATCAGCCCCAGCATTTT,CASRVDRVDQPQHF
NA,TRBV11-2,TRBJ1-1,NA,TGTGCCAGCAGCTCACACAGGGATCAATGGACTGAAGCTTTCTTT,CASSSHRDQWTEAFF
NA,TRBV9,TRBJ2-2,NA,TGTGCCAGCAGCGTAGTCCGGGACACCGGGGAGCTGTTTTTT,CASSVVRDTGELFF
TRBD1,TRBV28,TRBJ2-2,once,TGTGCCAGCAAAGGGACAGGCAGTCGGGAGCTGTTTTTT,CASKGTGSRELFF
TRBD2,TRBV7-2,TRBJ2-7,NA,TGTGCCAGCAGCTTATATAGCGGGAGCTCCTACGAGCAGTACTTC,CASSLYSGSSYEQYF
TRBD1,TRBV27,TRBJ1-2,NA,TGTGCCAGCAGTCCATGGGACAGCTATGGCTACACCTTC,CASSPWDSYGYTF
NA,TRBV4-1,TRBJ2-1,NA,TGCGCCAGCAGCCAAGAACTAGTGGTCCGATACAATGAGCAGTTCTTC,CASSQELVVRYNEQFF
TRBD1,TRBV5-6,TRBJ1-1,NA,TGTGCCAGCACCTCGGGGACAGTTCTAACTGAAGCTTTCTTT,CASTSGTVLTEAFF
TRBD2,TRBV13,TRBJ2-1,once,TGTGCCAGCAGCCCGGGACTAGCGCCCTACAATGAGCAGTTCTTC,CASSPGLAPYNEQFF
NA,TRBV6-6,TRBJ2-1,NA,TGTGCCAGCAGTTACTTAGATGAGCAGTTCTTC,CASSYLDEQFF
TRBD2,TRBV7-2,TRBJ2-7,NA,TGTGCCAGCAGCTTAGTAACATTGGCGCGGGGGGGCGAGCAGTACTTC,CASSLVTLARGGEQYF
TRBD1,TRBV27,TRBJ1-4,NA,TGTGCCAGCAGTTCGTCTGTGGACAGGGGGAAAAAACTGTTTTTT,CASSSSVDRGKKLFF
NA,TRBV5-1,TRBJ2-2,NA,TGCGCCAGCAGCCTCCGGGACTTTTACACCGGGGAGCTGTTTTTT,CASSLRDFYTGELFF
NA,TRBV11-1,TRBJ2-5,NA,TGTGCCAGCAGCCCAGCGGTAGACCAAGAGACCCAGTACTTC,CASSPAVDQETQYF
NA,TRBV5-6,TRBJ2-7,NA,TGTGCCAGCAGCTTGGAGAGGGAGCAGTACTTC,CASSLEREQYF
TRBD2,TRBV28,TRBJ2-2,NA,TGTGCCAGCAGTTTTCTAGCGGGAGACTTGTTCGCGAACACCGGGGAGCTGTTTTTT,CASSFLAGDLFANTGELFF
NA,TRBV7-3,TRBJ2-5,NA,TGTGCCAGCAGCTGGACGAGCGGAGAGACCCAGTACTTC,CASSWTSGETQYF
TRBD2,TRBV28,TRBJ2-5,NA,TGTGCCAGCAGTTTATTACTAGCGGGGCAAGAGACCCAGTACTTC,CASSLLLAGQETQYF
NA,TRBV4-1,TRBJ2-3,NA,TGCGCCAGCAGCCAGGCTGGGGCCACAGATACGCAGTATTTT,CASSQAGATDTQYF
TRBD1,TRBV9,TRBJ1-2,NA,TGTGCCAGCAGCGGTTCAGGGGGCCGTGGCTACACCTTC,CASSGSGGRGYTF
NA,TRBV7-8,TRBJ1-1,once,TGTGCCAGCAGCCCCTTCAGTGGGGCGAGGTCGAGAACTGAAGCTTTCTTT,CASSPFSGARSRTEAFF
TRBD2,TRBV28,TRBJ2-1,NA,TGTGCCAGCAGTTTCTTTAGCGGGAGGACGAACAATGAGCAGTTCTTC,CASSFFSGRTNNEQFF
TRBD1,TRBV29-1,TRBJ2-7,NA,TGCAGCGTTTGTGATGGGACAGGGACGGCCTACGAGCAGTACTTC,CSVCDGTGTAYEQYF
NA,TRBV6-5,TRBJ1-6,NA,TGTGCCAGCGGAGGAGGTAGCACCCTCCACTTT,CASGGGSTLHF
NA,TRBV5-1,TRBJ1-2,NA,TGCGCCAGCAGCTTGGTTGGCAGGGATAACTATGGCTACACCTTC,CASSLVGRDNYGYTF
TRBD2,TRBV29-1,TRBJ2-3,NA,TGCAGCTTTCAACTAGCGGGAGGTACCTCTAGCACAGATACGCAGTATTTT,CSFQLAGGTSSTDTQYF
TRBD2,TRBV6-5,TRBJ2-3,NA,TGTGCCAGCAGGGCTAGCGGGAGTAAGGCAGATACGCAGTATTTT,CASRASGSKADTQYF
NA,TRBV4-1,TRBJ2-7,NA,TGCGCCACCTGGGGCATCGGGCCCACAGGCGGAGAGCAGTACTTC,CATWGIGPTGGEQYF
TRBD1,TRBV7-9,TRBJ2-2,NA,TGTGCCAGCAGACCCGGGACAGGCACGAACACCGGGGAGCTGTTTTTT,CASRPGTGTNTGELFF
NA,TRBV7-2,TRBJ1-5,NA,TGTGCCAGCAGCATACAGGGTCAGCCCCAGCATTTT,CASSIQGQPQHF
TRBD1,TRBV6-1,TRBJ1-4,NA,TGTGCCAGCAACCACCCCGGGACAGCTAATGAAAAACTGTTTTTT,CASNHPGTANEKLFF
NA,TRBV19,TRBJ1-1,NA,TGTGCCAGTAGTATTACCGGGGGTACTGAAGCTTTCTTT,CASSITGGTEAFF
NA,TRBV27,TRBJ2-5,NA,TGTGCCAGCAGTCAGCAGGGGGAGACCCAGTACTTC,CASSQQGETQYF
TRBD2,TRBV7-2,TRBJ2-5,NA,TGTGCCAGCAGCTCGCCAGGACTAGCGGGAGGCGGAGAGACCCAGTACTTC,CASSSPGLAGGGETQYF
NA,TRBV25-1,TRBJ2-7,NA,TGTGCCAGCAGTGACGGAGGGGTGGGACTTCCCCGGGACGAGCAGTACTTC,CASSDGGVGLPRDEQYF
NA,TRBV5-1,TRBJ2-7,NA,TGCGCCAGCAGGGGCGAACCAGACTACGAGCAGTACTTC,CASRGEPDYEQYF
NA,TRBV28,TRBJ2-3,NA,TGTGCCAGCAGTGACAGGAGCACAGATACGCAGTATTTT,CASSDRSTDTQYF